This section outlines one TCR beta chain sequence together with its context. This specimen belongs to a study of blood T cell repertoires in COVID-19. Turning to the study itself: Samples representing acute and convalescent COVID-19 were sourced from the United States, Italy and Spain.

The authors' processing: Nucleated cell number was recorded as an estimate derived from reference gene primer amplification. Clones were read by immunoSEQ multiplex PCR, and TCRdb kept only the in-frame ones, dropping some. Clonal size and the V and J genes are those of that table, whereas D and trimming came from the DNA. The profile shows more than 90,000 clones, around 85% of them singletons. This sequence originates from a man aged 70 or older who had recovered from COVID-19. The sequenced sample was peripheral blood.

This CDR3 reads CASSLYSARDTEAFF. In nucleotides, the CDR3 is TGTGCCAGCAGTTTATACAGTGCCAGGGACACTGAAGCTTTCTTT. The rearrangement joins TRBV27 to TRBJ1-1; weak D call: TRBD1 (5 bases). V dropped 1 base and J dropped 3 bases, with 12 bases sitting between them. The CDR3 sequence is 15 residues long. CDR1 and CDR2 from the germline V gene are MNHEY and SMNVEV (reference sequence).